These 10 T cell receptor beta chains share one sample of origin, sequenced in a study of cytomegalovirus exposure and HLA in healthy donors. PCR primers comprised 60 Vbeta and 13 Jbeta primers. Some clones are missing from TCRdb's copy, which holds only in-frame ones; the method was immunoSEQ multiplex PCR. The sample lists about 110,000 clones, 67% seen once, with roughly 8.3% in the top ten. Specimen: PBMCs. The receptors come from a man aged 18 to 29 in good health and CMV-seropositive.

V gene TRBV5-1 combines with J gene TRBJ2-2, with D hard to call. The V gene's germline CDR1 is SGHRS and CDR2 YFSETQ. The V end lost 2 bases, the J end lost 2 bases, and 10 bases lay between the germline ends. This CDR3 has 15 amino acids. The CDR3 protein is CASSFSDPNTGELFF. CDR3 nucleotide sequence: TGCGCCAGCAGCTTCAGTGATCCTAACACCGGGGAGCTGTTTTTT. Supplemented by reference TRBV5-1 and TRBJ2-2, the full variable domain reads KAGVTQTPRYLIKTRGQQVTLSCSPISGHRSVSWYQQTPGQGLQFLFEYFSETQRNKGNFPGRFSGRQFSNSRSEMNVSTLELGDSALYLCASSFSDPNTGELFFGEGSRLTVL.

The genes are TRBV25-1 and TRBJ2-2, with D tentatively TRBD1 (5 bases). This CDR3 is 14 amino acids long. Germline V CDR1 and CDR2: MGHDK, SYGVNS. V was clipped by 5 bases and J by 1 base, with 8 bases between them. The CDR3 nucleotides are TGTGCCAGCAGTTCAGGACAGAACACCGGGGAGCTGTTTTTT. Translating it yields CASSSGQNTGELFF.

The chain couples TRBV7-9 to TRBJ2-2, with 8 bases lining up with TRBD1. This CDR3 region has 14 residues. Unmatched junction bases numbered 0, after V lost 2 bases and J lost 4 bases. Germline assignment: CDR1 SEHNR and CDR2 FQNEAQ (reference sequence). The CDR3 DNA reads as TGTGCCAGCAGCTTACAGGGGGCCACCGGGGAGCTGTTTTTT. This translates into CASSLQGATGELFF.

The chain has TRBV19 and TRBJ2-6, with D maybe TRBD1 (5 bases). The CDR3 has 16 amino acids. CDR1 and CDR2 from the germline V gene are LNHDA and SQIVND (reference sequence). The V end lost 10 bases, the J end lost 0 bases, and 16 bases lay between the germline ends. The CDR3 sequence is CATRQFSSSGANVLTF. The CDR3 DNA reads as TGTGCCACTCGACAGTTCTCATCCTCTGGGGCCAACGTCCTGACTTTC.

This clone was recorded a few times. DNA of the CDR3: TGCGCCAGCAGCTTGTCAAGGGGCCTGTCAATGGAGACCCAGTACTTC. Translation: CASSLSRGLSMETQYF. J is TRBJ2-5 and V is TRBV5-1; TRBD1 might be the D (5 bases). The CDR3 has 16 amino acids. Trimming left V 1 base short and J 5 bases short, with 18 bases between. Germline V gene lookup returns CDR1 SGHRS and CDR2 YFSETQ. The full variable domain, in which reference TRBV5-1 and TRBJ2-5 provide the parts outside the CDR3, is KAGVTQTPRYLIKTRGQQVTLSCSPISGHRSVSWYQQTPGQGLQFLFEYFSETQRNKGNFPGRFSGRQFSNSRSEMNVSTLELGDSALYLCASSLSRGLSMETQYFGPGTRLLVL.

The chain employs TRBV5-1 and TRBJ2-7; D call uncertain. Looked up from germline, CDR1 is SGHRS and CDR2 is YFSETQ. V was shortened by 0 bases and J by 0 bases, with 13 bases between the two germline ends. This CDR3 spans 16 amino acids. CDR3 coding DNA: TGCGCCAGCAGCTTGGACCCCGGGTCACACTCCTACGAGCAGTACTTC. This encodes CASSLDPGSHSYEQYF.

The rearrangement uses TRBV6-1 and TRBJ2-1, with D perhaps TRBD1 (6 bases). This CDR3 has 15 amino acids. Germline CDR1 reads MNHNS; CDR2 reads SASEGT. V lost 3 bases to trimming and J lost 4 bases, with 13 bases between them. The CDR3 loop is CASSDPRGYYNEQFF. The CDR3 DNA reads TGTGCCAGCAGTGACCCCAGGGGCTATTACAATGAGCAGTTCTTC.

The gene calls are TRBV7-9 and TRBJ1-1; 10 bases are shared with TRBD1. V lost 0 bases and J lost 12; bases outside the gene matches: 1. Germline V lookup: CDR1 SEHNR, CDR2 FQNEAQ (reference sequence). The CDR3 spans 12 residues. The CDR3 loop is CASSLADRGSFF. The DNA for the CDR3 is TGTGCCAGCAGCTTAGCGGACAGGGGGTCTTTCTTT.

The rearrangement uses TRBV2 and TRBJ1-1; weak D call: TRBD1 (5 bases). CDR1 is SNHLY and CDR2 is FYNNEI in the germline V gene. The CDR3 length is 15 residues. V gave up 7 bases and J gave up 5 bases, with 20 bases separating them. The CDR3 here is CASTQTLGGGTEAFF. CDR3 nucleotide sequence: TGTGCCAGCACCCAAACCCTGGGGGGAGGGACTGAAGCTTTCTTT.

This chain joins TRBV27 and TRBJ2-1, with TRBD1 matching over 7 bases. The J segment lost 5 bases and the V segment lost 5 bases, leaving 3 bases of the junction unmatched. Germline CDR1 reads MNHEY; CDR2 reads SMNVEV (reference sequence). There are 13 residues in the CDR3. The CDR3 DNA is TGTGCCAGCAGTAGAAGGGGGCACAATGAGCAGTTCTTC. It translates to CASSRRGHNEQFF.